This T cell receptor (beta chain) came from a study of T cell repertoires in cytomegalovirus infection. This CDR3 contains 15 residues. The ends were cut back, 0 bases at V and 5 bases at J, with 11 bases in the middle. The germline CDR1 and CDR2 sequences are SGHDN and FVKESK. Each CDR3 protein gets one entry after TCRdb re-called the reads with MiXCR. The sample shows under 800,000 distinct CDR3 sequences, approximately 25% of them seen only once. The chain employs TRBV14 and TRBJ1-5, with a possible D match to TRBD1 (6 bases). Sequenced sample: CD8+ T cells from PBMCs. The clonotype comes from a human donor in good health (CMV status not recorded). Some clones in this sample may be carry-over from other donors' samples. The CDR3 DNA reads TGTGCCAGCAGCCAAGATCAGAGGGGGGATCAGCCCCAGCATTTT. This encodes CASSQDQRGDQPQHF.